Included here is one TCR beta chain sequence, with context. CDR1 and CDR2 (germline): SGHDT, YYEEEE. Losses at the gene ends were 3 bases for V and 5 bases for J; bases not matched to a gene: 12. This CDR3 is 16 amino acids long. The data stem from a study of shared clonotypes between healthy human individuals. Terminally differentiated effector memory CD45RA+ cells were excluded by CCR7 positive selection of CD45RO-negative cells. Clones were read by immunoSEQ multiplex PCR, and TCRdb kept only the in-frame ones, dropping some. The data show 560,000 or so clones, roughly 96% seen once. The chain has TRBV5-6 and TRBJ2-5; 8 bases line up with TRBD2. Sequenced: naive CD8+ T cells sorted from blood. This TCR derives from a woman aged 30 to 39 in good health. In nucleotides, the CDR3 is TGTGCCAGCAGCTCCTCCGGGACTAGGGGGGGTGAGACCCAGTACTTC. Translating gives CASSSSGTRGGETQYF.